This T cell receptor beta chain was retrieved from a study of radiotherapy plus CTLA-4 blockade in lung cancer. Across the whole study: Objective responses occurred in about 17% of patients; over 25% had disease control. Study-wide results and limits: Tumor-derived TCR clones expanded in blood after radiotherapy plus ipilimumab. Early clonal dynamics of blood T cells, together with interferon-beta, were reported as the best response predictor.

V lost 2 bases, J lost 7 bases, and 15 bases lay in between. Germline assignment: CDR1 MNHEY and CDR2 SVGAGI. This CDR3 contains 15 residues. Using immunoSEQ multiplex PCR, the repertoire was profiled, and TCRdb retains in-frame clones only, with some absent. The sample contains 60,000 to 70,000 clones, about 80% of which appear only once. To note about this clone: Its antigen is unknown.

This sequence originates from a human donor with non-small cell lung cancer who had a partial response to radiotherapy plus ipilimumab. This specimen was peripheral blood, taken from a patient treated with radiotherapy plus ipilimumab. The chain recombines TRBV6-5 with TRBJ2-1; a possible D gene is TRBD2 (6 bases). The CDR3 coding sequence is TGTGCCAGCAGTTACGCGGGGAGTCTAGCTAATGAGCAGTTCTTC. This encodes CASSYAGSLANEQFF.